This passage covers 20 T cell receptor beta chains from one sample sequenced in a study of cytomegalovirus exposure and HLA in healthy donors. Measured with immunoSEQ multiplex PCR; TCRdb has only the in-frame clones, and not every one. The data show about 160,000 clones, around nine tenths seen once. Sequenced input: PBMCs. The receptor source for this set is a man aged 18 to 30 in good health and CMV-seronegative.

This chain connects TRBV7-9 to TRBJ1-2; unclear D gene. There are 11 residues in the CDR3. Deletions cut 3 bases from V and 7 bases from J, with 6 bases between. Germline V gene sequence: CDR1 SEHNR, CDR2 FQNEAQ (reference sequence). The CDR3 reads CASSLQSGYTF. As DNA, the CDR3 is TGTGCCAGCAGCTTGCAGTCTGGCTACACCTTC.

The chain links TRBV4-3 to TRBJ1-2, with a tentative D call TRBD1 (6 bases). Per the germline V gene, CDR1 is LGHNA and CDR2 is YSLEER. V was clipped by 3 bases and J by 3 bases, with 8 bases between them. The CDR3 extends over 13 amino acids. CDR3 in DNA: TGCGCCAGCAGCCATACAGGGTACTATGGCTACACCTTC. It translates to CASSHTGYYGYTF.

V gene TRBV5-6 combines with J gene TRBJ1-1; 7 bases fit TRBD1. There are 12 residues in the CDR3. V trimming: 3 bases; J trimming: 7 bases; junction bases outside the gene matches: 3. Germline CDR1 is SGHDT and CDR2 is YYEEEE. In nucleotides, the CDR3 is TGTGCCAGCAGCTCAGGGACAGTTGAAGCTTTCTTT. Protein sequence: CASSSGTVEAFF.

The gene calls are TRBV6-1 and TRBJ1-5; D remains unclear. This CDR3 is 18 amino acids long. Trimming cost V 3 bases and J 0 bases, with 18 bases left between them. In germline, CDR1 is MNHNS, CDR2 SASEGT. Here the CDR3 reads CASSDPILSGYSNQPQHF. CDR3 coding DNA: TGTGCCAGCAGTGATCCAATCCTCAGCGGGTATAGCAATCAGCCCCAGCATTTT.

The genes are TRBV2 and TRBJ2-1; maybe TRBD2 (6 bases). The V gene lost 11 bases and the J gene lost 0 bases, with 14 bases spanning the gap. The CDR3 has 14 amino acids. Germline V gene lookup returns CDR1 SNHLY and CDR2 FYNNEI. DNA of the CDR3: TGTGCCGCTCCTGGGGGGAGCTCCTACAATGAGCAGTTCTTC. This sequence encodes CAAPGGSSYNEQFF.

The gene calls are TRBV5-5 and TRBJ2-7, with 11 bases aligning to TRBD1. The CDR3 covers 15 residues. V gave up 4 bases and J gave up 4 bases; unmatched junction bases: 7. Germline V gene lookup returns CDR1 SGHKS and CDR2 YYEKEE (reference sequence). CDR3 loop: CASSLEGTGGYEQYF. The CDR3 bases are TGTGCCAGCAGCCTTGAAGGGACAGGGGGATACGAGCAGTACTTC.

This rearrangement joins TRBV5-8 to TRBJ1-5; perhaps TRBD1 as D (6 bases). Germline lookup yields CDR1 SGHTS and CDR2 YDEGEE. V was clipped by 0 bases and J by 3 bases, with 10 bases between them. This CDR3 contains 15 residues. The CDR3 loop reads CASSLARGANQPQHF. The CDR3 coding sequence is TGTGCCAGCAGCTTGGCCCGGGGGGCCAATCAGCCCCAGCATTTT.

V gene TRBV6-1 combines with J gene TRBJ1-3; TRBD1 might be the D (5 bases). The ends were cut back, 6 bases at V and 4 bases at J, with 19 bases in the middle. Per the germline V gene, CDR1 is MNHNS and CDR2 is SASEGT. This CDR3 is built from 16 residues. Here the CDR3 reads CASSETRQFLGNTIYF. Here the CDR3 DNA reads TGTGCCAGCAGCGAAACAAGACAGTTTCTCGGAAACACCATATATTTT.

A remark on this clone: The same CDR3 can be traced to other DNA sequences in this sample. CDR3 sequence: CASSLTGSYEQYF. CDR3 coding DNA: TGTGCCAGCAGTTTAACCGGGTCCTACGAGCAGTACTTC. V and J are TRBV27 and TRBJ2-7, with D unclear. Germline V CDR1 and CDR2: MNHEY, SMNVEV (reference sequence). V was pared by 2 bases and J by 1 base, with 6 bases between. The CDR3 sequence is 13 residues long.

The chain employs TRBV6-6 and TRBJ2-7, with a possible D match to TRBD1 (6 bases). Looked up from germline, CDR1 is MNHNY and CDR2 is SVGAGI (reference sequence). This CDR3 region has 15 residues. V lost 10 bases to trimming and J lost 3 bases, with 22 bases between them. CDR3 sequence: CATYPTGGKSYEQYV. CDR3 DNA: TGTGCCACCTATCCTACTGGGGGCAAAAGCTACGAGCAGTACGTC.

V is TRBV5-6 and J is TRBJ2-5; 15 nucleotides match TRBD2. CDR1 and CDR2 from the germline V gene are SGHDT and YYEEEE. J lost 4 bases, V lost 4 bases, and 5 bases had no gene match. CDR3 length equals 16 residues. In DNA form, the CDR3 reads TGTGCCAGCAGCCTAGGACTAGCGGGGGGGCCAGAGACCCAGTACTTC. Its protein is CASSLGLAGGPETQYF.

J is TRBJ2-3 and V is TRBV5-1, with D unresolved. The germline V gene encodes CDR1 SGHRS and CDR2 YFSETQ. The CDR3 has 15 residues. V gave up 2 bases and J gave up 0 bases, with 10 bases separating them. The CDR3 bases are TGCGCCAGCAGCTTAGAGACACCAAGCACAGATACGCAGTATTTT. Its translation is CASSLETPSTDTQYF.

The rearrangement links TRBV2 to TRBJ2-4; 9 positions match TRBD1. Per germline, CDR1 SNHLY and CDR2 FYNNEI. The J segment lost 9 bases and the V segment lost 2 bases, leaving 5 bases of the junction unmatched. This CDR3 is built from 14 residues. CDR3 residues: CASSERDRDGIQYF. The CDR3 nucleotides are TGTGCCAGCAGTGAACGGGACAGGGACGGCATTCAGTACTTC.

The chain combines TRBV28 with TRBJ2-3; 8 nucleotides match TRBD1. Trimming took 9 bases from V and 2 from J; bases not matched to a gene: 4. This CDR3 spans 13 amino acids. Germline assignment: CDR1 MDHEN and CDR2 SYDVKM. As DNA, the CDR3 is TGTGCCAGTCTGGACAGGGACACAGATACGCAGTATTTT. Residues: CASLDRDTDTQYF.

This chain uses TRBV5-8 with TRBJ1-2; 7 positions agree with TRBD1. Germline V gene sequence: CDR1 SGHTS, CDR2 YDEGEE. The ends lost 4 bases at V and 3 bases at J; junction bases unmatched: 12. The CDR3 contains 16 residues. The CDR3 DNA reads as TGTGCCAGCAGCATAATATACGGGACAGTTGACTATGGCTACACCTTC. This gives the protein CASSIIYGTVDYGYTF.

The rearrangement uses TRBV4-3 and TRBJ1-1; 9 nucleotides line up with TRBD1. The CDR3 totals 14 residues. Unmatched junction bases numbered 10, after V lost 3 bases and J lost 11 bases. The germline V gene has CDR1 LGHNA and CDR2 YSLEER. The CDR3 loop reads CASSHTGTGMSAFF. CDR3 bases: TGCGCCAGCAGCCATACCGGGACAGGGATGAGCGCTTTCTTT.

This clone was detected once. The chain links TRBV6-1 to TRBJ1-2; D ambiguous. The CDR3 totals 13 residues. Trimming pared 3 bases from V and 4 bases from J, leaving 9 bases between. CDR1 is MNHNS and CDR2 is SASEGT in the germline V gene. The DNA for the CDR3 is TGTGCCAGCAGTGACCCGGGTGGCTATGGCTACACCTTC. It translates to CASSDPGGYGYTF.

This chain links TRBV7-2 with TRBJ1-6; tentative D call: TRBD1 (6 bases). CDR3 size: 17 residues. V dropped 3 bases and J dropped 7 bases, with 19 bases sitting between them. CDR1 and CDR2 from the germline V gene are SGHTA and FQGNSA. Here the CDR3 DNA reads TGTGCCAGCAGCTTCCTCTACCGACAGGCCCGCAATTCACCCCTCCACTTT. Its protein is CASSFLYRQARNSPLHF. The full variable domain, rest sourced from reference TRBV7-2 and TRBJ1-6, is GAGVSQSPSNKVTEKGKDVELRCDPISGHTALYWYRQSLGQGLEFLIYFQGNSAPDKSGLPSDRFSAERTGGSVSTLTIQRTQQEDSAVYLCASSFLYRQARNSPLHFGNGTRLTVT.

The CDR3 DNA is TGTGCCAGTAGTCCCCAGGGGCCTAATGAAAAACTGTTTTTT. Its protein is CASSPQGPNEKLFF. The chain couples TRBV19 to TRBJ1-4; a weak D match, TRBD1 (6 bases). CDR3 length equals 14 residues. Trimming cost V 5 bases and J 3 bases, with 10 bases left between them. Germline V gene lookup returns CDR1 LNHDA and CDR2 SQIVND (reference sequence).

V is TRBV28 and J is TRBJ2-1; 13 nucleotides match TRBD2. Losses at the gene ends were 4 bases for V and 0 bases for J; bases not matched to a gene: 15. Germline loops: CDR1 MDHEN, CDR2 SYDVKM. The CDR3 consists of 21 residues. In DNA form, the CDR3 reads TGTGCCAGCAGTTCCCGCCCCGGACTAGCGGGAGAAGGCAGCTCCTACAATGAGCAGTTCTTC. Translating it yields CASSSRPGLAGEGSSYNEQFF.